This TCR beta chain comes out of a study of CD8 T cells in Susac syndrome. Study-level points and caveats: Regarding the TCR sequencing and HLA analysis, the study admitted that a relatively small number of individuals were involved.

With regard to this clonotype: What it binds is unknown.

Per germline, CDR1 LNHNV and CDR2 YYDKDF (reference sequence). V trimming: 6 bases; J trimming: 4 bases; junction bases outside the gene matches: 5. The CDR3 is 15 amino acids. With random hexamers, reverse transcription was performed on about 0.5 to 1 ug of RNA. Amplification of the TCR beta CDR3 was carried out by immunoSEQ multiplex PCR, which spanned a total of 54 Vbeta and 13 Jbeta segments. TCRdb re-called the immunoSEQ multiplex PCR reads through MiXCR, storing one row per CDR3 protein. Counted here are approximately 100,000 distinct CDR3 sequences, roughly 94% occurring once; the ten biggest clones make up 0.4% to 0.5%. Negative isolation was used for CD8+ and CD4+ T cells, and FACS enrichment was applied to TEMRA cells.

The sequenced material came from CD8+ T cells from PBMCs. This sequence was found in a human donor with Susac syndrome. The rearrangement uses TRBV15 and TRBJ1-5, with 11 nucleotides matching TRBD1. The CDR3 DNA is TGTGCCACCAGTCAGGACAGGGGGCCAAATCAGCCCCAGCATTTT. Translated: CATSQDRGPNQPQHF.